This T cell receptor beta chain was found in a study of CD8+ T cells in alopecia areata. RNA extraction was followed by reverse transcription into cDNA, which acted as the sequencing template. TCRdb's copy holds only in-frame clones and misses some; the assay was immunoSEQ multiplex PCR. The sample records some 51,000 clones, around 96% being singletons. CDR3 size: 18 residues. Germline V CDR1 and CDR2: SGHTA, FQGNSA. On this clone: At one of its ends the junction is not consistent with the germline gene, which may arise from a read error.

Sequencing used CD8+ T cells sorted from blood, obtained at week 0. This rearrangement joins TRBV7-2 to TRBJ2-5, with 13 bases identical to TRBD2. The receptor was derived from a human donor with alopecia areata. This CDR3 is CASSIGLAGAALQGTQYF. Here the CDR3 DNA reads TGTGCCAGCTCCATTGGACTAGCGGGGGCCGCCCTCCAAGGGACCCAGTACTTC. The whole variable domain, filled in from reference TRBV7-2 and TRBJ2-5, reads GAGVSQSPSNKVTEKGKDVELRCDPISGHTALYWYRQSLGQGLEFLIYFQGNSAPDKSGLPSDRFSAERTGGSVSTLTIQRTQQEDSAVYLCASSIGLAGAALQGTQYFGPGTRLLVL.